These 10 T cell receptor beta chains were all obtained from the same sample, sequenced in a study of immune evolution from preneoplasia to lung adenocarcinoma. The method was immunoSEQ multiplex PCR; TCRdb's version includes in-frame clones alone and lacks a portion of them. Of 3,500 to 4,500 clones in the sample, about 80% were seen once. The sequenced sample consisted of FFPE adjacent normal lung tissue. The receptors were gathered from a person aged 60-79 years with lung adenocarcinoma.

The V gene is TRBV7-8, the J gene TRBJ1-1, with a weak D call TRBD1 (5 bases). CDR3 length: 15 amino acids. V lost 4 bases to trimming and J lost 1 base, with 13 bases between them. In germline, CDR1 is SGHVS, CDR2 FQNEAQ. The CDR3 here is CASSWRGGGNTEAFF. CDR3 nucleotides: TGTGCCAGCAGCTGGAGAGGCGGGGGGAACACTGAAGCTTTCTTT.

This clone was recorded a few times. The CDR3 DNA follows: TGTGCCAGCAGTTTATCGGGTGTCGGGCTAGCGGGAGTAAGGACCCCGAGGACAGATACGCAGTATTTT. Protein sequence: CASSLSGVGLAGVRTPRTDTQYF. The rearrangement joins TRBV27 to TRBJ2-3, with TRBD2 identical over 10 bases. Trimming removed 0 bases from V and 3 bases from J; junction bases left unmatched: 24. The CDR3 has 23 amino acids. Germline-derived CDR1 and CDR2 are MNHEY and SMNVEV (reference sequence).

The V and J genes are TRBV30 and TRBJ1-2; D not certain. CDR3 length: 12 amino acids. CDR1 and CDR2 from the germline V gene are GTSNPN and SVGIG (reference sequence). Trimming cost V 5 bases and J 7 bases, with 14 bases left between them. The CDR3 sequence: CAWDGAKLGYTF. CDR3 nucleotide sequence: TGTGCCTGGGACGGAGCGAAGCTTGGCTACACCTTC.

The genes are TRBV5-1 and TRBJ1-2; no clear D gene. Germline values: CDR1 SGHRS, CDR2 YFSETQ. The V end was cut by 2 bases, the J end by 2 bases, with 7 bases between. The CDR3 totals 13 residues. CDR3 sequence reads: CASSLTENYGYTF. As DNA, the CDR3 is TGCGCCAGCAGCTTAACGGAGAACTATGGCTACACCTTC.

This clone was observed a single time. This sequence joins TRBV7-2 and TRBJ2-7, with a possible D match to TRBD1 (6 bases). Germline V gene lookup returns CDR1 SGHTA and CDR2 FQGNSA. The CDR3 has 14 amino acids. V lost 2 bases and J 2 bases, leaving 10 bases between the germline ends. CDR3 coding DNA: TGTGCCAGCAGCTTAACCTGGGGGCCCTACGAGCAGTACTTC. Its protein product is CASSLTWGPYEQYF.

The chain employs TRBV30 and TRBJ1-5; D unclear. CDR1 and CDR2 (germline): GTSNPN, SVGIG (reference sequence). V was shortened by 2 bases and J by 0 bases, with 5 bases between the two germline ends. The CDR3 is 13 residues long. In DNA, the CDR3 is TGTGCCTGGAGTACAGCTAGCAATCAGCCCCAGCATTTT. Its protein is CAWSTASNQPQHF.

This clone was detected once. The chain is built from TRBV5-1 and TRBJ2-3, with unresolved D. Looked up from germline, CDR1 is SGHRS and CDR2 is YFSETQ. The V end lost 3 bases, the J end lost 1 base, and 6 bases lay between the germline ends. CDR3 length: 13 residues. CDR3 region: CASSSLGTDTQYF. The CDR3 coding sequence is TGCGCCAGCAGCTCGCTCGGCACAGATACGCAGTATTTT.

This rearrangement joins TRBV7-2 to TRBJ1-2; D remains unclear. There are 15 residues in the CDR3. V was clipped by 5 bases and J by 4 bases, with 17 bases between them. CDR1 is SGHTA, CDR2 FQGNSA, per germline. The CDR3 protein is CASSMVTGKTYGYTF. The DNA of the CDR3 is TGTGCCAGCAGCATGGTTACCGGAAAGACCTATGGCTACACCTTC.

The chain has TRBV5-4 and TRBJ1-1; 7 bases are shared with TRBD1. V was clipped by 4 bases and J by 7 bases; unmatched bases: 10. This CDR3 is 14 amino acids long. Germline CDR1 is SGHNT and CDR2 is YYREEE (reference sequence). CDR3 DNA sequence: TGTGCCAGCAGCAAAACAGGGGTCCAGAATGAAGCTTTCTTT. Its translation: CASSKTGVQNEAFF.

This chain links TRBV15 with TRBJ2-3; D not resolved. The CDR3 has 15 amino acids. Germline V gene lookup returns CDR1 LNHNV and CDR2 YYDKDF (reference sequence). V was pared by 8 bases and J by 2 bases, with 17 bases between. Here the CDR3 DNA reads TGTGCCACCGCCCGCGGCGAACAGCACACAGATACGCAGTATTTT. This gives the protein CATARGEQHTDTQYF.